The source of this T cell receptor (beta chain) is a study of CD8 T cells in Susac syndrome. Treatment-naive patients with stable or active relapsing-remitting disease served as multiple sclerosis controls. After extraction with the RNeasy kit, roughly 0.45 to 1 ug of the RNA was reverse transcribed using random hexamers. One entry per CDR3 protein, called by TCRdb with MiXCR from the immunoSEQ multiplex PCR reads. The sample has more than 90,000 distinct CDR3 sequences, 90% to 95% seen once. The receptor was derived from a human donor with multiple sclerosis. Material: CD4+ T cells from PBMCs.

The CDR3 here is CASSRLAGDHNTQYF. The CDR3 region has the DNA TGTGCCAGCAGTCGACTAGCGGGGGACCATAATACGCAGTATTTT. V gene TRBV27 combines with J gene TRBJ2-3; 12 bases match TRBD2. This CDR3 is 15 amino acids long. The J segment lost 7 bases and the V segment lost 5 bases, leaving 7 bases of the junction unmatched. Germline loops: CDR1 MNHEY, CDR2 SMNVEV (reference sequence).